This T cell receptor (beta chain) was identified in a study of PD-1 blockade in classical Hodgkin lymphoma. Overall study results and limits: Baseline diversity in complete responders resembled that of newly diagnosed patients. Nothing has yet pinned down what causes the repertoire differences, possibly disease activity or prior therapy.

Time point here: cycle 4 day 1 (C4D1), after around six weeks of nivolumab. After autologous stem cell transplantation all patients relapsed, and prior brentuximab vedotin exposure differed between cohorts. In regard to this clone: No antigen is known for it.

V gave up 10 bases and J gave up 1 base, with 17 bases separating them. Germline CDR1 is MNHEY and CDR2 is SMNVEV (reference sequence). The CDR3 contains 14 residues. Produced via immunoSEQ multiplex PCR; TCRdb's table is partial and in-frame only. The sample records about 41,000 clones, 55% to 70% being singletons. The clonotype was recovered from a human donor with classical Hodgkin lymphoma. The specimen was peripheral blood mononuclear cells (PBMCs), collected before the fourth cycle of nivolumab. The gene calls are TRBV27 and TRBJ2-7; possibly TRBD1 or TRBD2 for D (5 bases each). CDR3 DNA sequence: TGTGCCACCGCCTACAGTGGGGGTTCCTACGAGCAGTACTTC. This gives the protein CATAYSGGSYEQYF.